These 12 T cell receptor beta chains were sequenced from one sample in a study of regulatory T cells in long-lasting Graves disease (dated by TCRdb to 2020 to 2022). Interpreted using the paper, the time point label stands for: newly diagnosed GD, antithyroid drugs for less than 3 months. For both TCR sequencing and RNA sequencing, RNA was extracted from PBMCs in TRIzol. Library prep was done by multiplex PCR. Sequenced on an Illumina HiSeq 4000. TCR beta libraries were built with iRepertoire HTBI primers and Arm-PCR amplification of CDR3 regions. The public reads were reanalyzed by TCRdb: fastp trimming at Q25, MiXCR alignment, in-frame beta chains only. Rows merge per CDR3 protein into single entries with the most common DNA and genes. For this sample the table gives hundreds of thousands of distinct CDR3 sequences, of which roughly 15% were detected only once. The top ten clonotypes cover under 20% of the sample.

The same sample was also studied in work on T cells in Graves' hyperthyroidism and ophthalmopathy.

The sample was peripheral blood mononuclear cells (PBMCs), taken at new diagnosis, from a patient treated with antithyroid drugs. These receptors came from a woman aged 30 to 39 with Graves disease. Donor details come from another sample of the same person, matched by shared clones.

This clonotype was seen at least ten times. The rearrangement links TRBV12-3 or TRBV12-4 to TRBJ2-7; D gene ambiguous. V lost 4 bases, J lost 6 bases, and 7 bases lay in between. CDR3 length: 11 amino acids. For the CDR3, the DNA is TGTGCCAGCAGTTCATCGACCGAGCAGTACTTC. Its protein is CASSSSTEQYF.

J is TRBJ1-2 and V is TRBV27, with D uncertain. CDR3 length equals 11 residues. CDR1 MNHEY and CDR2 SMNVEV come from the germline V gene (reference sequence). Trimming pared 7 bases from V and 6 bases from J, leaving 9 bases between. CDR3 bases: TGTGCCAGCATTACGGGCGATGGCTACACCTTC. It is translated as CASITGDGYTF.

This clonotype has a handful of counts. CDR3 DNA sequence: TGCAGTGCTAGAGAACAGGGGTGGGCTTTCTTT. Protein sequence: CSAREQGWAFF. The gene calls are TRBV20-1 and TRBJ1-1; 7 nucleotides match TRBD1. Germline CDR1 is DFQATT and CDR2 is SNEGSKA (reference sequence). The CDR3 is 11 residues long. With V trimmed by 0 bases and J by 11 bases, 3 bases remained unmatched.

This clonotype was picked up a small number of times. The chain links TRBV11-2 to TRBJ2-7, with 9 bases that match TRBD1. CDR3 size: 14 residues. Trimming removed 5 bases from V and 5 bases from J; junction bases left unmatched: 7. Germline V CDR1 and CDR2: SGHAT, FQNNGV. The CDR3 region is CASSGRTGGNEQYF. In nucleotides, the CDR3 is TGTGCCAGCAGCGGACGAACAGGGGGCAACGAGCAGTACTTC.

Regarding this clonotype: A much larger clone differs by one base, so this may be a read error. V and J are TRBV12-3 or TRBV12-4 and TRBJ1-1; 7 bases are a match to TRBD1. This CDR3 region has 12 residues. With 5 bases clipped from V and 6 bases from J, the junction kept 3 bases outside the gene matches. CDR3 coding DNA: TGTGCCAGCAGTGGGCAGGGGGCTGAAGCTTTCTTT. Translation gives CASSGQGAEAFF.

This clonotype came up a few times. CDR3 DNA sequence: TGTGCCAGCAATAGACCGTCGAACGAGCAGTACTTC. Translating it yields CASNRPSNEQYF. V usage is TRBV6-1 and J usage is TRBJ2-7; D is unresolved. Trimming left V 7 bases short and J 5 bases short, with 12 bases between. Germline CDR1 MNHNS, CDR2 SASEGT. The CDR3 sequence is 12 residues long.

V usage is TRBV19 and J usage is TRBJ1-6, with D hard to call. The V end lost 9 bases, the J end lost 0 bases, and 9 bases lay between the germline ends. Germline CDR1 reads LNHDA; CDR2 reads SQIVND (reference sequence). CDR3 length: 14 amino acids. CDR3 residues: CASGEGSYNSPLHF. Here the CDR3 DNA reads TGTGCCAGCGGAGAGGGCTCCTATAATTCACCCCTCCACTTT.

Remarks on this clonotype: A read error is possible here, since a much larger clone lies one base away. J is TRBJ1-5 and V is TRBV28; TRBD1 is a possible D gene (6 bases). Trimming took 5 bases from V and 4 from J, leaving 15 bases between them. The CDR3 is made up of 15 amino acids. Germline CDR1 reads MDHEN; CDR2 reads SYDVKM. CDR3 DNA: TGTGCCAGCAGTCCTGCAGGACAGAGGAATCAGCCCCAGCATTTT. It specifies CASSPAGQRNQPQHF.

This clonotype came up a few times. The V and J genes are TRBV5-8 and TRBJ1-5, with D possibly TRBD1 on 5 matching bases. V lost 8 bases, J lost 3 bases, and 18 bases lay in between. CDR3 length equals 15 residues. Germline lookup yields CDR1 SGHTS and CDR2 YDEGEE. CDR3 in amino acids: CASKTGLPSNQPQHF. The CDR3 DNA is TGTGCCAGTAAAACAGGTCTGCCCTCCAATCAGCCCCAGCATTTT.

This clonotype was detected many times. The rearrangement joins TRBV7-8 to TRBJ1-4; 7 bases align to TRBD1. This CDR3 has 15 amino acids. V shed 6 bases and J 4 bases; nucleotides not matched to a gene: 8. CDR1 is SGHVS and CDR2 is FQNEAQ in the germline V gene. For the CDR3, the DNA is TGTGCCAGCAGGACCGGACAGGCTCTTAATGAAAAACTGTTTTTT. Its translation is CASRTGQALNEKLFF. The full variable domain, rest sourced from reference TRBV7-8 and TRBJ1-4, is GAGVSQSPRYKVAKRGQDVALRCDPISGHVSLFWYQQALGQGPEFLTYFQNEAQLDKSGLPSDRFFAERPEGSVSTLKIQRTQQEDSAVYLCASRTGQALNEKLFFGSGTQLSVL.

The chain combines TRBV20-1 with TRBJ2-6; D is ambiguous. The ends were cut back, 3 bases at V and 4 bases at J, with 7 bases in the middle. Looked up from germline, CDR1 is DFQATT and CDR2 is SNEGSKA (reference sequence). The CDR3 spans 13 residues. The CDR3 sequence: CSASRRGANVLTF. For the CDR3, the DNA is TGCAGTGCTAGTCGCCGGGGGGCCAACGTCCTGACTTTC.

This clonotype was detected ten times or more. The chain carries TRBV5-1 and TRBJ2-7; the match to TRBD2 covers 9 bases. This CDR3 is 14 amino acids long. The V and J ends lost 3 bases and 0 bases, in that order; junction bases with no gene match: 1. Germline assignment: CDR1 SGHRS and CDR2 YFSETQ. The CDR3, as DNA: TGCGCCAGCAGCTGGGGACTAGCCTCCTACGAGCAGTACTTC. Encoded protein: CASSWGLASYEQYF.